Detailed here is one T cell receptor beta chain. Its cognate antigen is unknown. In the original analysis: ImmunoSEQ supplied junction-only sequences lacking quality scores, so filtering was different. Sequencing used immunoSEQ multiplex PCR; TCRdb keeps in-frame clones, though not all of them. V and J calls and clone size are as listed in that table; D and trimming were resolved from the DNA. Here the sample spans 1 million to 1.3 million clones, 75% to 85% being singletons. Trimming removed 6 bases from V and 8 bases from J, with 23 bases in between. This CDR3 is 16 amino acids long. The germline CDR1 and CDR2 sequences are KGHSH and LQKENI. These data come from a study of shared clonotypes between healthy human individuals. Overall study context: For every donor, three CD4 naive, three CD4 memory, two CD8 naive and one CD8 memory plates were used. Study-level findings and limits: Larger richness was generally estimated for naive than memory subsets. Some naive CD4 clonotypes, approximately 4.5%, turned up in common across several donors.

The chain joins TRBV18 to TRBJ2-4, with a weak D call TRBD1 (6 bases). Sequenced: memory CD4+ T cells from PBMCs. The subset: CD45RA-negative fraction. The sequence was obtained from a young man in good health. Some clones in this sample may be carry-over from other donors' samples. DNA for the CDR3: TGTGCCAGCTCCCTGGGTGTTGGGGGCGCGAGGGACATTCAGTACTTC. Amino acids: CASSLGVGGARDIQYF.